The sequence of this TCR beta chain was determined in a study of blood T cell repertoires in COVID-19. Study-level background: Specimens from acute and convalescent COVID-19 originated in the United States, Italy and Spain. PBMCs, B-cell-depleted T cells, or T cells were the source of the cDNA or gDNA that made up the material.

Profiling relied on immunoSEQ multiplex PCR, and the TCRdb table lists in-frame clones only, not all of them. The data show tens of thousands of clones, around 85% seen once. Germline assignment: CDR1 LNHDA and CDR2 SQIVND (reference sequence). The CDR3 consists of 16 residues. With 5 bases clipped from V and 2 bases from J, the junction kept 9 bases outside the gene matches. Source material: peripheral blood. This rearrangement joins TRBV19 to TRBJ1-1, with 9 bases that match TRBD1. This TCR came from a human donor in a cohort sampled during active COVID-19. The CDR3, as DNA: TGTGCCAGTAGTCCCCAGGACAGGGGACGAAACACTGAAGCTTTCTTT. Protein: CASSPQDRGRNTEAFF.